These 26 T cell receptor beta chains originate from one sample sequenced in a study of shared clonotypes between healthy human individuals. Naive CD8 cells were CD45RO-negative, positively selected for CCR7, excluding terminally differentiated effector memory CD45RA+ cells. Using immunoSEQ multiplex PCR, the repertoire was profiled, and TCRdb retains in-frame clones only, with some absent. The sample has 1.5 million to 2.5 million clones, about 94% seen once. Sequenced input: naive CD8+ T cells sorted from blood. The receptors were gathered from a man younger than 35 in good health.

This rearrangement joins TRBV7-9 to TRBJ2-1; possible D gene TRBD1, 5 bases. Germline CDR1 is SEHNR and CDR2 is FQNEAQ (reference sequence). V lost 1 base and J 10 bases, leaving 14 bases between the germline ends. The CDR3 extends over 14 amino acids. The CDR3, as DNA: TGTGCCAGCAGCTTAGTGTTGCAGGGATTGGAGCAGTTCTTC. Encoded protein: CASSLVLQGLEQFF.

In this sample, this clone turned up once. The chain employs TRBV23-1 and TRBJ2-3, with 11 bases matching TRBD2. TRBV23-1 counts as an open reading frame of uncertain function. With 6 bases clipped from V and 3 bases from J, the junction kept 11 bases outside the gene matches. The CDR3 spans 17 residues. CDR3 residues: CASSLRQGLAETDTQYF. The CDR3 DNA sequence: TGCGCCAGCAGCCTCAGACAGGGACTAGCGGAGACAGATACGCAGTATTTT.

The gene calls are TRBV5-4 and TRBJ2-7; D may be TRBD2 (5 bases). V lost 4 bases and J lost 2, with 16 bases in between. Germline V gives CDR1 SGHNT, CDR2 YYREEE (reference sequence). The CDR3 covers 15 residues. CDR3 protein: CASSQGLDSAYEQYF. Here the CDR3 DNA reads TGTGCCAGCAGCCAAGGACTCGACTCGGCCTACGAGCAGTACTTC.

The table lists this clone with a count of one. V gene TRBV11-2 combines with J gene TRBJ2-1; D is unresolved. The CDR3 runs to 15 residues. Trimming cost V 1 base and J 3 bases, with 10 bases left between them. The germline V gene has CDR1 SGHAT and CDR2 FQNNGV. Here the CDR3 DNA reads TGTGCCAGCAGCTTAGGAGCGATCCTCTACAATGAGCAGTTCTTC. The encoded protein is CASSLGAILYNEQFF.

The rearrangement uses TRBV5-1 and TRBJ2-2; D gene ambiguous. Germline assignment: CDR1 SGHRS and CDR2 YFSETQ. CDR3 length equals 14 residues. The V end was cut by 1 base, the J end by 5 bases, with 9 bases between. The CDR3 spells CASSLTEKTGELFF. CDR3 nucleotide sequence: TGCGCCAGCAGCTTGACTGAGAAGACCGGGGAGCTGTTTTTT.

The V call is TRBV7-9, the J call TRBJ2-7; a possible D gene is TRBD1 (6 bases). V shed 4 bases and J shed 3 bases, with 10 bases lying between them. Germline loops: CDR1 SEHNR, CDR2 FQNEAQ (reference sequence). The CDR3 covers 13 residues. CDR3: CASSYTGFYEQYF. The CDR3 nucleotides read TGTGCCAGCAGCTATACAGGGTTCTACGAGCAGTACTTC.

This chain connects TRBV4-1 to TRBJ2-7; 11 positions agree with TRBD1. V shed 3 bases, J shed 6 bases, and the junction held 4 bases outside the gene matches. The V gene's germline CDR1 is MGHRA and CDR2 YSYEKL. The CDR3 totals 14 residues. This chain's CDR3 is CASSQTGTGGEQYF. Here the CDR3 DNA reads TGCGCCAGCAGCCAGACCGGGACAGGGGGCGAGCAGTACTTC.

The V gene is TRBV5-6, the J gene TRBJ1-1, with D perhaps TRBD1 (5 bases). This CDR3 has 12 amino acids. Germline V lookup: CDR1 SGHDT, CDR2 YYEEEE. With 7 bases removed from V and 4 bases from J, the gap between germline ends came to 11 bases. The CDR3: CASLRGGTEAFF. CDR3 nucleotides: TGTGCCAGCTTGAGGGGAGGCACTGAAGCTTTCTTT.

A few counts support this clone. The chain is built from TRBV27 and TRBJ1-5; D is ambiguous. Germline CDR1 and CDR2: MNHEY and SMNVEV (reference sequence). The CDR3 runs to 15 residues. The ends were cut back, 2 bases at V and 8 bases at J, with 16 bases in the middle. The CDR3 nucleotides are TGTGCCAGCAGTTTAATGTACGGAACGGGGAAGCCCCAGCATTTT. Its protein is CASSLMYGTGKPQHF.

The chain links TRBV7-2 to TRBJ1-6; perhaps TRBD1 as D (5 bases). Trimming removed 1 base at V and 10 bases at J, with 14 bases between. The germline gives CDR1 SGHTA, CDR2 FQGNSA. The length of the CDR3 is 15 residues. The CDR3 DNA sequence: TGTGCCAGCAGCTTAGAGGGGCCAGGTCCCTCACCCCTCCACTTT. Translating it yields CASSLEGPGPSPLHF.

Concerning this clone itself: This CDR3 is also generated by other DNA sequences in the sample. This chain links TRBV7-9 with TRBJ2-7; unclear D gene. The V gene lost 4 bases and the J gene lost 2 bases, with 6 bases spanning the gap. Germline CDR1 and CDR2: SEHNR and FQNEAQ (reference sequence). This CDR3 region has 12 residues. The CDR3 DNA follows: TGTGCCAGCAGCTCTGTTGCCTACGAGCAGTACTTC. It encodes CASSSVAYEQYF.

This clone was counted a single time. V usage is TRBV4-1 and J usage is TRBJ1-2; possible D gene TRBD1, 6 bases. The CDR3 runs to 15 residues. Trimming pared 0 bases from V and 4 bases from J, leaving 12 bases between. Germline-derived CDR1 and CDR2 are MGHRA and YSYEKL. The CDR3 loop reads CASSQEPQGSYGYTF. DNA of the CDR3: TGCGCCAGCAGCCAAGAACCCCAGGGGAGCTATGGCTACACCTTC.

The chain combines TRBV4-2 with TRBJ2-3; 12 bases line up with TRBD2. The CDR3 consists of 18 residues. V dropped 0 bases and J dropped 5; count of bases not matched to a gene: 9. Germline CDR1 is LGHNA and CDR2 is YNFKEQ. The chain's CDR3 is CASSQDLTSGGYRDTQYF. The CDR3 DNA follows: TGTGCCAGCAGCCAAGATCTTACTAGCGGGGGGTACCGAGATACGCAGTATTTT.

J is TRBJ2-1 and V is TRBV11-3; D is possibly TRBD2 (6 bases). The CDR3 covers 16 residues. V lost 4 bases and J 4 bases, leaving 17 bases between the germline ends. Germline CDR1 and CDR2: SGHNT and YENEEA. The CDR3 here is CASSSRSSGVYNEQFF. CDR3 DNA: TGTGCCAGCAGCTCCCGAAGTAGCGGAGTTTACAATGAGCAGTTCTTC. The variable domain in full, with the rest retrieved from reference TRBV11-3 and TRBJ2-1, is EAGVVQSPRYKIIEKKQPVAFWCNPISGHNTLYWYLQNLGQGPELLIRYENEEAVDDSQLPKDRFSAERLKGVDSTLKIQPAELGDSAVYLCASSSRSSGVYNEQFFGPGTRLTVL.

This sequence joins TRBV7-3 and TRBJ2-1; a possible D gene is TRBD2 (5 bases). The CDR3 is made up of 14 amino acids. Germline V CDR1 and CDR2: SGHTA, FQGTGA. V lost 5 bases and J 3 bases, leaving 11 bases between the germline ends. As DNA, the CDR3 is TGTGCCAGCAGCCTCGGACTCGGCTACAATGAGCAGTTCTTC. It encodes CASSLGLGYNEQFF.

A remark on this clone: Other nucleotide sequences in the sample specify the same CDR3. The V and J genes are TRBV28 and TRBJ2-7, with TRBD2 as a possible D gene (5 bases). Germline CDR1 reads MDHEN; CDR2 reads SYDVKM. Trimming removed 2 bases at V and 3 bases at J, with 8 bases between. The CDR3 sequence is 13 residues long. The chain's CDR3 is CASSLDRGYEQYF. The CDR3 region has the DNA TGTGCCAGCAGTTTAGACCGGGGCTACGAGCAGTACTTC.

This clone has only one observation. The chain joins TRBV6-1 to TRBJ2-7; weak D call: TRBD1 (6 bases). The CDR3 has 13 residues. V was clipped by 6 bases and J by 3 bases, with 12 bases between them. Per germline, CDR1 MNHNS and CDR2 SASEGT. The CDR3 sequence is CASSLGQSYEQYF. CDR3 DNA: TGTGCCAGCAGCTTGGGACAAAGCTACGAGCAGTACTTC.

V gene TRBV4-1 combines with J gene TRBJ2-2; either TRBD1 or TRBD2 may fit D (5 bases each). Germline assignment: CDR1 MGHRA and CDR2 YSYEKL. This CDR3 is 14 amino acids long. Trimming removed 5 bases at V and 4 bases at J, with 11 bases between. CDR3 in amino acids: CASSVGTPTGELFF. The CDR3 DNA reads as TGCGCCAGCAGCGTAGGGACCCCCACCGGGGAGCTGTTTTTT.

The gene calls are TRBV4-1 and TRBJ2-1; D is possibly TRBD1 (6 bases). The CDR3 has 13 amino acids. The V gene's germline CDR1 is MGHRA and CDR2 YSYEKL. V was pared by 8 bases and J by 2 bases, with 10 bases between. This CDR3 is CASSGTPYNEQFF. The CDR3 nucleotides read TGCGCCAGCTCTGGGACACCCTACAATGAGCAGTTCTTC.

This chain connects TRBV19 to TRBJ2-1, with TRBD2 matching 9 bases. Germline V lookup: CDR1 LNHDA, CDR2 SQIVND (reference sequence). CDR3 length equals 16 residues. The V and J ends lost 7 bases and 3 bases, in that order; junction bases with no gene match: 10. In DNA form, the CDR3 reads TGTGCCAGTAAGGGGTGGGGACTAGCCCACTACAATGAGCAGTTCTTC. It yields the protein CASKGWGLAHYNEQFF.

The rearrangement joins TRBV15 to TRBJ2-2; possible D gene TRBD1, 6 bases. The V and J ends lost 3 bases and 0 bases respectively, with 11 bases between them. CDR3 length equals 16 residues. Germline lookup yields CDR1 LNHNV and CDR2 YYDKDF (reference sequence). CDR3 sequence: CATSRMDSANTGELFF. Here the CDR3 DNA reads TGTGCCACCAGCAGGATGGACAGCGCGAACACCGGGGAGCTGTTTTTT.

This chain joins TRBV4-1 and TRBJ2-7; maybe TRBD2 (5 bases). Trimming cost V 5 bases and J 4 bases, with 12 bases left between them. Looked up from germline, CDR1 is MGHRA and CDR2 is YSYEKL. The CDR3 is made up of 13 amino acids. The CDR3: CASSSPGWYEQYF. The CDR3 nucleotides are TGCGCCAGCAGCTCTCCGGGGTGGTACGAGCAGTACTTC.

This sequence joins TRBV14 and TRBJ1-2; D perhaps matches TRBD1 (6 bases). The germline V gene encodes CDR1 SGHDN and CDR2 FVKESK. The ends were cut back, 1 base at V and 3 bases at J, with 12 bases in the middle. CDR3 length equals 15 residues. The CDR3 DNA is TGTGCCAGCAGCCAAGGTACGGGGGCGGACTATGGCTACACCTTC. The encoded protein is CASSQGTGADYGYTF.

The chain combines TRBV11-1 with TRBJ2-7, with D maybe TRBD1 (5 bases). The V gene lost 3 bases and the J gene lost 1 base, with 13 bases spanning the gap. Germline V gene sequence: CDR1 SGHAT, CDR2 FQDESV (reference sequence). The CDR3 consists of 15 residues. CDR3 DNA sequence: TGTGCCAGCAGCTTTGAGATCGGACAATCCTACGAGCAGTACTTC. It codes for CASSFEIGQSYEQYF.

The V and J genes are TRBV4-1 and TRBJ1-2; tentative D call: TRBD1 (6 bases). The CDR3 sequence is 16 residues long. Germline V gene sequence: CDR1 MGHRA, CDR2 YSYEKL. The ends were cut back, 4 bases at V and 3 bases at J, with 18 bases in the middle. Here the CDR3 DNA reads TGCGCCAGCAGCCCGCGAATCACGGGGGCGGACTATGGCTACACCTTC. The encoded protein is CASSPRITGADYGYTF.

CDR3 in amino acids: CASHSEGRGYEQYF. DNA for the CDR3: TGTGCCAGCCATTCGGAGGGTAGAGGGTACGAGCAGTACTTC. V is TRBV5-6 and J is TRBJ2-7; D possibly corresponds to TRBD2 (6 bases). V gave up 7 bases and J gave up 4 bases, with 18 bases separating them. Germline lookup yields CDR1 SGHDT and CDR2 YYEEEE. The CDR3 length is 14 residues.